Given below is one T cell receptor beta chain in context. The table lists this clone with a count of one. Its binding antigen is unknown. Base-call qualities are not available, and no considerably larger clone is one nucleotide away. This record belongs to a study of blood T cell repertoires in COVID-19 (dated by TCRdb to the early 2020s). In terms of the full investigation: Samples from collaborators originated in the United States, Italy and Spain and spanned both the acute and convalescent phases of COVID-19. The material from the prospective study consisted of cDNA or gDNA derived from T cells, B-cell-depleted T cells, or PBMCs. Subjects who had been exposed to COVID-19, were actively infected with it, or had recovered from it provided the deeply sampled blood TCRbeta repertoires that made up the dataset. The repertoires were released in a freely available public database intended as a resource for research on the immune response to SARS-CoV-2. The samples were drawn from two sources: the first 160 participants of the ongoing ImmuneRACE study, and 1,000 to 1,500 subjects contributed by 6 global collaborators. Nearly every sample came with metadata listing a de-identified subject ID, COVID-19 status, age in years and sex. Where available, HLA class I and class II types were obtained from metadata supplied by the sample provider rather than from assay-based typing. What the work shows at the level of the full study, not this receptor alone: Clinical and demographic metadata were provided uncurated, with the amount varying by source and participant.

The immunoSEQ Assay, a bias-controlled multiplex PCR, was used to amplify TCRbeta CDR3 regions from genomic DNA. On the authors' methods: The number of nucleated cells in each sample was estimated from the amplification of reference gene primers within the assay. Sequence reads were collapsed and filtered to measure the absolute abundance of every unique TCRbeta CDR3 rearrangement. For each sample, productive Simpson clonality was calculated as the square root of Simpson's diversity index across productive rearrangements. In TCRdb, the immuneACCESS table is reduced to in-frame sequences with V and J assigned. These tables do not hold every clone; where another copy was compared, an unresolved V gene accounts for under half, and the others remain unexplained. V, J and clone size are taken as reported in that table, and D and trimming were inferred from the DNA itself. The sample table contains 250,000 to 300,000 clones; only one count was recorded for less than 90% of them. The ten largest clones represent almost 2% of the sample.

Whole blood was collected in K2EDTA tubes by collaborating institutions according to the institutions' own protocols. For TCRbeta analysis, collaborator samples were shipped as frozen whole blood, as isolated PBMCs, or as DNA extracted from either sample type. This receptor was taken from a young man with active or convalescent COVID-19. Sequences were obtained from peripheral blood.

The CDR3 region reads CASSPTAGYNEQFF. The DNA reads TGTGCCAGCAGCCCCACAGCGGGATACAATGAGCAGTTCTTC. The sequence is built from TRBV7-2 and TRBJ2-1, with TRBD2 matching 7 junction bases. There are 14 amino acids in the CDR3, from cysteine to phenylalanine inclusive. This entry keeps only the CDR3 DNA: 42 bases, framed from base 1. CDR1 and CDR2, per the germline V gene, are SGHTA and FQGNSA. Trimming leaves V shorter by 5 bases and J shorter by 4 bases, with the junction holding 5 bases beyond the gene matches.